These 17 T cell receptor beta chains were sequenced from one sample in a study of breast tumors, draining lymph nodes, adjacent tissues. Breast cancer patients provided tissue from their axillary draining lymph nodes. Each CDR3 protein is one row after TCRdb ran MiXCR on the multiplex PCR reads. Of approximately 210,000 distinct CDR3 sequences listed, around 32% are singletons. Sequences were obtained from axillary lymph node tissue. The receptors were sampled from a female donor with breast cancer. Some clones in this sample may be carry-over from other donors' samples.

This clonotype has at least ten counts. This chain uses TRBV7-6 with TRBJ1-1, with D unclear. The germline CDR1 and CDR2 sequences are SGHVS and FNYEAQ. V was shortened by 1 base and J by 10 bases, with 7 bases between the two germline ends. This CDR3 has 11 residues. The CDR3 sequence is CASSLGGTAFF. CDR3 DNA: TGTGCCAGCAGCTTAGGGGGTACAGCTTTCTTT.

This clonotype was counted at least ten times. This chain joins TRBV5-4 and TRBJ2-1, with 7 bases aligning to TRBD2. This CDR3 region has 15 residues. Germline-derived CDR1 and CDR2 are SGHNT and YYREEE (reference sequence). Losses at the gene ends were 2 bases for V and 5 bases for J; bases not matched to a gene: 7. CDR3 residues: CASSFVAGGNNEQFF. The CDR3 coding sequence is TGTGCCAGCAGCTTCGTAGCGGGTGGGAACAATGAGCAGTTCTTC.

This clonotype has only one observation. V and J are TRBV15 and TRBJ2-6; 8 bases line up with TRBD1. The CDR3 loop spans 16 amino acids. Looked up from germline, CDR1 is LNHNV and CDR2 is YYDKDF (reference sequence). Trimming at V came to 1 base and at J to 3 bases, leaving 2 bases not matched to a gene. The CDR3 is CATSRGTGGGANVLTF. CDR3 DNA sequence: TGTGCCACCAGCAGAGGAACAGGGGGTGGGGCCAACGTCCTGACTTTC.

Notes on this clonotype: This may arise from a read error, as a much more abundant clone is one base away. V usage is TRBV5-4 and J usage is TRBJ1-2; TRBD1 might be the D (6 bases). Trimming stripped 4 bases from V and 2 bases from J, with 15 bases between. Germline V gene sequence: CDR1 SGHNT, CDR2 YYREEE (reference sequence). The CDR3 consists of 15 residues. The CDR3 sequence: CASSHWDTRNYGYTF. The CDR3 region has the DNA TGTGCCAGCAGCCACTGGGACACCCGGAACTATGGCTACACCTTC.

The genes are TRBV5-1 and TRBJ1-1, with 8 bases that match TRBD1. The CDR3 covers 15 residues. V was pared by 6 bases and J by 4 bases, with 11 bases of the junction left unmatched. Germline V CDR1 and CDR2: SGHRS, YFSETQ. The CDR3 sequence: CASNRGDRGSTEAFF. The CDR3, as DNA: TGCGCCAGCAATCGGGGAGACAGGGGTTCCACTGAAGCTTTCTTT.

This clonotype was detected ten times or more. The rearrangement links TRBV27 to TRBJ1-2; no definite D call. The CDR3 has 15 residues. Germline CDR1 and CDR2: MNHEY and SMNVEV (reference sequence). V dropped 2 bases and J dropped 2 bases, with 12 bases sitting between them. The CDR3 DNA reads as TGTGCCAGCAGTTTACGGGTAGATGGCAACTATGGCTACACCTTC. This encodes CASSLRVDGNYGYTF.

The chain joins TRBV6-5 to TRBJ2-5, with 8 bases identical to TRBD1. After removal of 8 bases from V and 9 bases from J, the junction contained 8 bases not matched to a gene. The CDR3 is 12 amino acids. Germline CDR1 is MNHEY and CDR2 is SVGAGI. Here the CDR3 DNA reads TGTGCCAGCGCCAACCTGGGACAGGCCCAGTACTTC. Protein sequence: CASANLGQAQYF.

Comment on this clonotype: The junction and the germline gene differ at one end; a read error may be behind it. The chain links TRBV7-9 to TRBJ1-1, with unresolved D. The CDR3 runs 13 residues. In germline, CDR1 is SEHNR, CDR2 FQNEAQ (reference sequence). In DNA, the CDR3 is TGTGCCAGCAGCCCCGACTGGAACACTGAAGCTGTCTTT. Protein: CASSPDWNTEAVF. The variable domain in full, completed from reference TRBV7-9 and TRBJ1-1, reads DTGVSQNPRHKITKRGQNVTFRCDPISEHNRLYWYRQTLGQGPEFLTYFQNEAQLEKSRLLSDRFSAERPKGSFSTLEIQRTEQGDSAMYLCASSPDWNTEAVFGQGTRLTVV.

In its sample, this clonotype was seen many times. V gene TRBV7-9 combines with J gene TRBJ2-3; D is uncertain. Germline V gene data show CDR1 as SEHNR and CDR2 as FQNEAQ (reference sequence). The CDR3 extends over 14 amino acids. V was trimmed by 0 bases and J by 2 bases, leaving 6 bases between them. The chain's CDR3 is CASSLAGHTDTQYF. Written as DNA, the CDR3 is TGTGCCAGCAGCTTAGCTGGGCACACAGATACGCAGTATTTT.

This clonotype was counted at least ten times. This sequence joins TRBV5-4 and TRBJ1-2, with D perhaps matching TRBD1 (5 bases). The CDR3 totals 14 residues. The ends were cut back, 4 bases at V and 5 bases at J, with 15 bases in the middle. The germline CDR1 and CDR2 sequences are SGHNT and YYREEE (reference sequence). The CDR3 spells CASSAQGNRYGYTF. As DNA, the CDR3 is TGTGCCAGCAGCGCGCAGGGTAACCGATATGGCTACACCTTC.

The table lists this clonotype with a count of one. This chain uses TRBV28 with TRBJ1-1, with 7 bases identical to TRBD1. The CDR3 is made up of 14 amino acids. Trimming cost V 5 bases and J 3 bases; bases outside gene matches: 6. The germline V gene has CDR1 MDHEN and CDR2 SYDVKM. CDR3 DNA sequence: TGTGCCAGCAGTGAGCCAGGGGGAGACACTGAAGCTTTCTTT. Translated, it gives CASSEPGGDTEAFF.

This clonotype came up many times. The chain couples TRBV24-1 to TRBJ2-3; D not resolved. Germline CDR1 is KGHDR and CDR2 is SFDVKD. Trimming stripped 0 bases from V and 2 bases from J, with 11 bases between. The length of the CDR3 is 16 residues. In DNA form, the CDR3 reads TGTGCCACCAGTGATTTGCATAATGGGTACACAGATACGCAGTATTTT. Protein sequence: CATSDLHNGYTDTQYF.

Ten or more counts support this clonotype. The chain couples TRBV29-1 to TRBJ2-1; tentative D call: TRBD1 (7 bases). Germline values: CDR1 SQVTM, CDR2 ANQGSEA. The V and J ends lost 3 bases and 13 bases respectively, with 16 bases between them. The CDR3 runs 12 residues. CDR3 in DNA: TGCAGCGTTGATGGAGGGGACAGCGGCCAGTTCTTC. Translating it yields CSVDGGDSGQFF.

This clonotype came up many times. The chain carries TRBV6-1 and TRBJ2-7; D is uncertain. This CDR3 has 11 residues. The germline gives CDR1 MNHNS, CDR2 SASEGT. The V end was cut by 4 bases, the J end by 3 bases, with 4 bases between. CDR3 bases: TGTGCCAGCAGTGCCCTCTACGAGCAGTACTTC. Translation gives CASSALYEQYF.

This clonotype showed up many times. The genes are TRBV5-6 and TRBJ2-7, with 10 nucleotides matching TRBD1. Germline CDR1 SGHDT, CDR2 YYEEEE. V was clipped by 0 bases and J by 1 base; unmatched bases: 4. The CDR3 is 16 residues long. The CDR3 reads CASSLEWGQGSYEQYF. CDR3 in DNA: TGTGCCAGCAGCTTGGAATGGGGACAGGGGTCCTACGAGCAGTACTTC.

There are many counts of this clonotype. The CDR3, as DNA: TGTGCCAGCAGCTGGAGAGACAGGGCCGATACTTCACCCCTCCACTTT. Amino acids: CASSWRDRADTSPLHF. The V call is TRBV9, the J call TRBJ1-6; 7 bases are shared with TRBD1. CDR1 SGDLS and CDR2 YYNGEE come from the germline V gene. This CDR3 spans 16 amino acids. Trimming removed 4 bases from V and 9 bases from J; junction bases left unmatched: 13. Full variable domain (outside the CDR3, taken from reference TRBV9 and TRBJ1-6): DSGVTQTPKHLITATGQRVTLRCSPRSGDLSVYWYQQSLDQGLQFLIQYYNGEERAKGNILERFSAQQFPDLHSELNLSSLELGDSALYFCASSWRDRADTSPLHFGNGTRLTVT.

Comments on this clonotype: Since a much larger clone is just one base distant, this may be a read error. The V and J genes are TRBV6-2 or TRBV6-3 and TRBJ2-3; D may be TRBD1 or TRBD2 (5 bases each). Germline assignment: CDR1 MNHEY and CDR2 SVGEGT. This CDR3 region has 16 residues. V was shortened by 5 bases and J by 6 bases, with 21 bases between the two germline ends. DNA for the CDR3: TGTGCCAGCAGTCACGTCACGGGGCTAGCAAAGGATACGCAGTATTTT. This gives the protein CASSHVTGLAKDTQYF.